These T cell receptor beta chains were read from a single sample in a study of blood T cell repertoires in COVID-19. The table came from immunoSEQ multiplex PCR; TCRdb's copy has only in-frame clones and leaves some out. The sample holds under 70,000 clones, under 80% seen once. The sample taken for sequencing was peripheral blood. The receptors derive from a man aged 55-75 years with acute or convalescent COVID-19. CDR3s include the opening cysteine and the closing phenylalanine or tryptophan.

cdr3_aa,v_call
CASSGTSGSSTDTQYF,TRBV2
CASSRNTGQLNTEAFF,TRBV19
CASSYSTGEETQYF,TRBV6-5
CASTLGGSLGGNQPQHF,TRBV28
CASSGEGAGELFF,TRBV13
CASSLGLGGREETQYF,TRBV5-1
CASSLAPSGNYGYTF,TRBV5-1
CASSQNAGGGEQYF,TRBV18
CASGRPDQPQHF,TRBV6-5
CASRSDSGANVLTF,TRBV6-5
CATADRSNQPQHF,TRBV19
CASSLEGWGQGYNEQFF,TRBV11-3